Below, one T cell receptor beta chain is given with its context. Its cognate antigen has yet to be identified. The CDR3 regions of human TCRbeta chains were analyzed by immunosequencing. Per the source publication's procedure: Repertoire TCRs were matched against a reference library of SARS-CoV-2-specific TCRs generated with the MIRA antigen-specificity platform. Breadth meant the fraction of unique TCRs that were SARS-CoV-2-associated, whereas depth meant the fraction of total T cells that were SARS-CoV-2-associated. Using the MIRA data, each spike-specific TCR was mapped to the spike region that the TCR reacts to and placed in a CD4 or CD8 class. Log10-transformed breadth and depth values were compared by one-way ANOVA with Sidak's multiple comparisons tests. What TCRdb holds here is the immuneACCESS table cut down to in-frame rearrangements. Part of the clones is not present; checked against another copy, under half of the missing clones reflect an unresolved V gene, and the others are unexplained. V, J and clone size derive from that table, while D and trimming were established from the DNA sequence. The table for this sample records 150,000 or so clones. The ten biggest clones cover approximately 2% of the sample.

Based on the germline V gene, the CDR1 and CDR2 sequences are SGHDT and YYEEEE. Counted from cysteine to phenylalanine, this CDR3 has 16 amino acids. Left in the record is the CDR3 DNA by itself, 48 bases read in frame from the first base. V gives up 2 bases and J gives up 4 bases, and the segment between their germline ends measures 18 bases. The data derive from a study of T cell responses to AZD1222 COVID-19 vaccine (dated by TCRdb to the early 2020s). With respect to the entire study: TCR sequencing was performed for roughly 250 trial participants, of whom around 200 were given two doses of AZD1222 and some 25 were given two doses of MenACWY control vaccine. Trial participants were enrolled into age subgroups of 18-55, 56-69 and 70-plus years, which contained about 150, 28 and 57 TCR-sequenced participants, respectively. The paper as a whole reports these results and caveats: Participants were mostly white British, with more females than males. The authors suggested clonal diversity may have been underestimated. Conclusions about previously exposed vaccinees are limited because only 5 or 6 AZD1222 recipients were SARS-CoV-2 seropositive at baseline. Vaccine-associated CD4 TCRs spanned the whole spike protein, with dominant responses in regions 160-218 and 743-854. After two AZD1222 doses, spike-specific TCR breadth and depth were significantly higher than at day 0 and than in MenACWY recipients. Reportedly, close to half of the unique spike-specific TCRs recognized epitopes lying outside the regions that are mutated in the B.1.351 and B.1.1.7 variants. No day 14 peak-response samples were available, so repertoires were characterized only after the peak T cell response. In the small 56-69-year group, the increase in depth fell short of significance, most likely because of low power.

This specimen's time point label, interpreted: baseline before first vaccination. Samples from vaccinated people were obtained from the UK trials COV001 and COV002, which included a single-blind randomized controlled phase 2/3 trial of AZD1222 (ChAdOx1 nCoV-19) in healthy adults. Trial participant PBMC samples were collected at day 0 and day 28 after the second dose for TCRbeta chain sequencing. The clonotype comes from an adult in good health. Specimen: peripheral blood. The rearrangement combines TRBV5-6 with TRBJ1-2; the D gene cannot be resolved reliably. The CDR3 has the sequence CASSFRVNGGVYGYTF. The base sequence is TGTGCCAGCAGCTTTAGAGTTAATGGCGGCGTCTATGGCTACACCTTC.